This TCR beta chain emerged from a study of technical replicates of blood from several donors. As regards this clone: It is likely a read error, because the conserved phenylalanine at the end of the CDR3 is missing.

From germline, CDR1 is PRHDT and CDR2 FYEKMQ (reference sequence). The CDR3 spans 21 residues. V was clipped by 5 bases and J by 8 bases; unmatched bases: 31. TCRdb's copy holds only in-frame clones and misses some; the assay was immunoSEQ multiplex PCR. The data show 75,000 to 95,000 clones, 75% to 95% seen once. What was sequenced was T cells isolated from PBMCs. This receptor was taken from a human donor in good health. The V gene is TRBV13, the J gene TRBJ1-2, with TRBD1 identical over 8 bases. CDR3 DNA sequence: TGTGCCAGCAGCCAGACGGCGGTTTTCCCGGGACAGGCTTCCTCTGGGGGCGGCTACACCCTC. Its protein is CASSQTAVFPGQASSGGGYTL.